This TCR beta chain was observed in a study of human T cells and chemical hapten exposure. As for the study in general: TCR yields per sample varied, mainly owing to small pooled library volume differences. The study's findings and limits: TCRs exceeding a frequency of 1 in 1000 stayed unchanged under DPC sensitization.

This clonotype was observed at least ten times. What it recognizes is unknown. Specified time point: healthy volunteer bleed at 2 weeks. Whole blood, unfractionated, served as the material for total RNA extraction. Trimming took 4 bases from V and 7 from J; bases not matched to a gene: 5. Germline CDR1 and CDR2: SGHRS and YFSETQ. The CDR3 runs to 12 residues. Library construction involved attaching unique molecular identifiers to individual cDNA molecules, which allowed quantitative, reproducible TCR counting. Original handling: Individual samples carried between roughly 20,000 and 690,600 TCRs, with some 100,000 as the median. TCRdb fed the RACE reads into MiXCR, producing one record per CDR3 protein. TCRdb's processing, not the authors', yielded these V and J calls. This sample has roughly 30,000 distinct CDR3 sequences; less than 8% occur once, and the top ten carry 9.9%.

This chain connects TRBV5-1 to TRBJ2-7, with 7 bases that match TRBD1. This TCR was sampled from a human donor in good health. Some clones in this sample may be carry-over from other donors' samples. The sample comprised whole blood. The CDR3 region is CASSQDRTEQYF. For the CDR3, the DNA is TGCGCCAGCAGCCAGGACAGGACAGAGCAGTACTTC.